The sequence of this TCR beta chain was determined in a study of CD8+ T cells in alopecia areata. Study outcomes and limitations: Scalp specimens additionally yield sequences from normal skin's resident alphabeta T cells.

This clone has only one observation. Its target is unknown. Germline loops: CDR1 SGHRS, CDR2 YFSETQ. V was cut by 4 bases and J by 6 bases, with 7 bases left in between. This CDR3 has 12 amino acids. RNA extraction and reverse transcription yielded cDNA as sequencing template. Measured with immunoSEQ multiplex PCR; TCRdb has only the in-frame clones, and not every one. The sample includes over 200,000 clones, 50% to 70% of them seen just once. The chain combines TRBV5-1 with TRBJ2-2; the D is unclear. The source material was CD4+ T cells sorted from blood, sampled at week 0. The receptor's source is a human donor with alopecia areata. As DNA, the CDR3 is TGCGCCAGCAGCGCTCAGCCCGGGGAGCTGTTTTTT. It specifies CASSAQPGELFF.